What follows are 24 T cell receptor beta chains derived from one specimen sequenced in a study of blood T cell repertoires in COVID-19. Clones were read by immunoSEQ multiplex PCR, and TCRdb kept only the in-frame ones, dropping some. The sample yields tens of thousands of clones, 83% seen once. Sequences were obtained from peripheral blood. The receptors stem from a man younger than 40 with COVID-19, enrolled during active disease.

The chain uses TRBV10-3 and TRBJ2-7, with unresolved D. Trimming removed 0 bases at V and 5 bases at J, with 5 bases between. The CDR3 length is 12 residues. Germline lookup yields CDR1 ENHRY and CDR2 SYGVKD. CDR3 nucleotides: TGTGCCATCAGTGAGTCGGCAAACGAGCAGTACTTC. Its protein is CAISESANEQYF.

This chain uses TRBV5-5 with TRBJ2-6, with D maybe TRBD1 (5 bases). Looked up from germline, CDR1 is SGHKS and CDR2 is YYEKEE (reference sequence). V gave up 5 bases and J gave up 2 bases, with 11 bases separating them. CDR3 length: 15 residues. DNA of the CDR3: TGTGCCAGCAGATTCAGGGAAGCTGGGGCCAACGTCCTGACTTTC. Translated, it gives CASRFREAGANVLTF.

The chain joins TRBV6-2 or TRBV6-3 to TRBJ2-2; 9 nucleotides align to TRBD1. V lost 2 bases to trimming and J lost 4 bases; unmatched junction nucleotides: 2. From germline, CDR1 is MNHEY and CDR2 SVGEGT. This CDR3 spans 15 amino acids. This CDR3 is CASSYRDRATGELFF. The CDR3 DNA sequence: TGTGCCAGCAGTTACCGGGACAGGGCCACCGGGGAGCTGTTTTTT.

The CDR3 region is CASSYSTGVNYGYTF. CDR3 DNA: TGTGCCAGCAGTTACTCGACGGGAGTTAACTATGGCTACACCTTC. The V call is TRBV6-5, the J call TRBJ1-2; D uncertain. This CDR3 is 15 amino acids long. Per germline, CDR1 MNHEY and CDR2 SVGAGI. V lost 0 bases and J lost 1, with 9 bases in between.

V usage is TRBV10-1 and J usage is TRBJ2-2; maybe TRBD1 (6 bases). Trimming shortened V by 6 bases and J by 8 bases, and 16 bases separated the two germline ends. CDR3 length: 14 residues. CDR1 is WNHNN and CDR2 is SYGVQD in the germline V gene (reference sequence). Here the CDR3 DNA reads TGCGCCAGCAGCCAAGTGGGGGCCAGGGGGGAGCTGTTTTTT. Translation: CASSQVGARGELFF.

V and J are TRBV25-1 and TRBJ1-3; 9 bases are a match to TRBD1. Germline V gives CDR1 MGHDK, CDR2 SYGVNS. Trimming took 4 bases from V and 4 from J; bases not matched to a gene: 5. CDR3 length equals 15 residues. The CDR3 protein is CASSGLGTGGNTIYF. The CDR3 DNA reads TGTGCCAGCAGTGGGCTCGGGACAGGGGGAAACACCATATATTTT.

The V gene is TRBV11-2, the J gene TRBJ2-1; 8 bases fit TRBD2. Germline loops: CDR1 SGHAT, CDR2 FQNNGV. V dropped 5 bases and J dropped 0; count of bases not matched to a gene: 6. The CDR3 is 16 amino acids. The CDR3 DNA is TGTGCCAGCAGCGCCGGCAGCGGGAGCTCCTACAATGAGCAGTTCTTC. This translates into CASSAGSGSSYNEQFF.

This clone was seen a handful of times. J is TRBJ2-4 and V is TRBV28; D possibly corresponds to TRBD1 (6 bases). CDR1 is MDHEN and CDR2 is SYDVKM in the germline V gene. Trimming cost V 7 bases and J 0 bases, with 13 bases left between them. This CDR3 is built from 15 residues. The CDR3 DNA reads as TGTGCCAGCAAGGGGGAGATTGTAGCCAAAAACATTCAGTACTTC. Its protein is CASKGEIVAKNIQYF.

With regard to this clone: This likely came from a read error, as a far larger clone is one base away. This sequence joins TRBV2 and TRBJ2-7; 7 positions match TRBD1. Trimming took 6 bases from V and 0 from J; bases not matched to a gene: 5. The length of the CDR3 is 14 residues. From germline, CDR1 is SNHLY and CDR2 FYNNEI. The CDR3 is CASSVDRASYEQYF. The DNA of the CDR3 is TGTGCCAGCAGCGTCGACAGGGCCTCCTACGAGCAGTACTTC.

The genes are TRBV4-1 and TRBJ2-1, with unresolved D. Deletions cut 0 bases from V and 2 bases from J, with 5 bases between. Germline CDR1 is MGHRA and CDR2 is YSYEKL. The CDR3 length is 14 residues. CDR3 sequence (DNA): TGCGCCAGCAGCCAAGATATAACCTACAATGAGCAGTTCTTC. Its protein is CASSQDITYNEQFF.

The rearrangement joins TRBV27 to TRBJ2-1, with TRBD1 matching over 7 bases. From germline, CDR1 is MNHEY and CDR2 SMNVEV (reference sequence). The CDR3 covers 14 residues. Losses at the gene ends were 8 bases for V and 3 bases for J; bases not matched to a gene: 7. CDR3 residues: CASQLTGSYNEQFF. Written as DNA, the CDR3 is TGTGCCAGCCAGTTGACAGGGAGCTACAATGAGCAGTTCTTC.

CDR3 DNA sequence: TGTGCCAGTAGTTCTTGGACAGGGGGCGCAGATACGCAGTATTTT. This translates into CASSSWTGGADTQYF. The V and J genes are TRBV19 and TRBJ2-3; 11 bases are shared with TRBD1. The CDR3 spans 15 residues. From germline, CDR1 is LNHDA and CDR2 SQIVND (reference sequence). V lost 5 bases, J lost 4 bases, and 5 bases stayed unmatched.

This clone was recorded once. J is TRBJ2-7 and V is TRBV6-1, with 10 bases lining up with TRBD2. Losses at the gene ends were 5 bases for V and 3 bases for J; bases not matched to a gene: 1. The CDR3 length is 13 residues. CDR1 and CDR2 (germline): MNHNS, SASEGT. The CDR3 here is CASSLAGVYEQYF. CDR3 DNA sequence: TGTGCCAGCAGTCTAGCGGGAGTCTACGAGCAGTACTTC.

This clone was detected once. V usage is TRBV14 and J usage is TRBJ2-3; D is uncertain. Per the germline V gene, CDR1 is SGHDN and CDR2 is FVKESK. The CDR3 totals 14 residues. V gave up 4 bases and J gave up 0 bases, with 8 bases separating them. Here the CDR3 reads CASSLSVSTDTQYF. CDR3 DNA: TGTGCCAGCAGCCTATCCGTGAGCACAGATACGCAGTATTTT. Filled out from reference TRBV14 and TRBJ2-3, the complete variable domain reads EAGVTQFPSHSVIEKGQTVTLRCDPISGHDNLYWYRRVMGKEIKFLLHFVKESKQDESGMPNNRFLAERTGGTYSTLKVQPAELEDSGVYFCASSLSVSTDTQYFGPGTRLTVL.

The chain joins TRBV21-1 to TRBJ2-1; the DNA was not compared with TRBD1, the D call given in the table. TRBV21-1 is a recognized pseudogene. The CDR3 has 17 amino acids. The CDR3 DNA reads as TGTGCCAGCAGCAAAGGGTCCCGACGGCACAGGACGGGCGAGCAGTTCTTC. Its protein is CASSKGSRRHRTGEQFF.

This chain's CDR3 is CASRPPGAGGARNYGYTF. As DNA, the CDR3 is TGTGCCAGCAGACCCCCGGGGGCAGGGGGCGCGCGTAACTATGGCTACACCTTC. This chain connects TRBV2 to TRBJ1-2; 8 bases are a match to TRBD1. The CDR3 is 18 amino acids. Germline V lookup: CDR1 SNHLY, CDR2 FYNNEI. V lost 6 bases and J lost 1; bases outside the gene matches: 16.

The chain carries TRBV6-5 and TRBJ2-2; TRBD2 matches at 11 bases. Germline assignment: CDR1 MNHEY and CDR2 SVGAGI. The CDR3 totals 16 residues. The J segment lost 4 bases and the V segment lost 3 bases, leaving 4 bases of the junction unmatched. The CDR3 DNA is TGTGCCAGCAGTTATCGTGGGACTAGCGGCACCGGGGAGCTGTTTTTT. Translated: CASSYRGTSGTGELFF.

The genes are TRBV9 and TRBJ2-5; TRBD2 aligns across 12 bases. V was pared by 0 bases and J by 4 bases, with 1 base of the junction left unmatched. Germline assignment: CDR1 SGDLS and CDR2 YYNGEE. The length of the CDR3 is 15 residues. CDR3 region: CASSVGLAGVETQYF. CDR3 DNA: TGTGCCAGCAGCGTAGGACTAGCGGGAGTAGAGACCCAGTACTTC.

Points on this clone: Additional DNA sequences in this sample encode the identical CDR3. The chain has TRBV13 and TRBJ2-7; 8 bases align to TRBD2. Germline CDR1 and CDR2: PRHDT and FYEKMQ (reference sequence). The CDR3 has 17 residues. V dropped 5 bases and J dropped 3; count of bases not matched to a gene: 15. CDR3 bases: TGTGCCAGCAGCACCCGACGACCGGGACTAGAGGGCTACGAGCAGTACTTC. Translating gives CASSTRRPGLEGYEQYF.

The CDR3 spells CASSQERRNEQFF. For the CDR3, the DNA is TGTGCCAGCAGCCAAGAGAGGCGGAATGAGCAGTTCTTC. The chain is built from TRBV4-2 and TRBJ2-1; D not resolved. This CDR3 region has 13 residues. The V end was cut by 0 bases, the J end by 7 bases, with 7 bases between. Germline CDR1 is LGHNA and CDR2 is YNFKEQ.

This chain connects TRBV19 to TRBJ1-5, with unresolved D. The germline V gene encodes CDR1 LNHDA and CDR2 SQIVND (reference sequence). This CDR3 is 13 amino acids long. V lost 11 bases and J 2 bases, leaving 13 bases between the germline ends. CDR3 in amino acids: CAASGSRNQPQHF. CDR3 DNA: TGTGCCGCTTCCGGGTCCCGCAATCAGCCCCAGCATTTT.

The gene calls are TRBV2 and TRBJ1-2, with 9 bases lining up with TRBD1. CDR3 length: 15 amino acids. Germline V gives CDR1 SNHLY, CDR2 FYNNEI. V dropped 7 bases and J dropped 0; count of bases not matched to a gene: 6. CDR3 coding DNA: TGTGCCAGCAAGGCGGACAGGGGAACTAACTATGGCTACACCTTC. Translated, it gives CASKADRGTNYGYTF.

This clone appeared many times. The chain uses TRBV6-4 and TRBJ2-1, with TRBD1 matching 8 bases. Trimming took 5 bases from V and 6 from J; bases not matched to a gene: 6. This CDR3 has 14 amino acids. The germline V gene encodes CDR1 MRHNA and CDR2 SNTAGT. The CDR3: CASSLTGAPNEQFF. The CDR3 DNA sequence: TGTGCCAGCAGTCTGACAGGGGCCCCCAATGAGCAGTTCTTC.

The V and J genes are TRBV7-8 and TRBJ1-2; TRBD1 matches at 8 bases. CDR3 length equals 17 residues. Germline V gene lookup returns CDR1 SGHVS and CDR2 FQNEAQ. V dropped 8 bases and J dropped 2; count of bases not matched to a gene: 16. The CDR3 DNA follows: TGTGCCAGCGGGCTGCCCCGGCAGGGGGCTCTCAACTATGGCTACACCTTC. It specifies CASGLPRQGALNYGYTF.